The 30 T cell receptor beta chains reported below all come from one sample, sequenced in a study of blood T cells in healthy people across ages. Alongside a J-beta primer mix, a sample-barcoded 5' primer served in a second PCR lasting about 7 to 11 cycles. TCRdb redid the calling of the 5' RACE reads with MiXCR, one entry per CDR3 protein. Of 1.5 million to 2 million distinct CDR3 sequences in the sample, less than 50% were seen once. Sequences were obtained from blood. These receptors originate from a woman aged 40 to 50 in good health.

The CDR3 spells CASKGRTSYEQYF. In DNA, the CDR3 is TGTGCCAGCAAGGGACGGACTTCCTACGAGCAGTACTTC. The gene calls are TRBV6-1 and TRBJ2-7; D is perhaps TRBD1 or TRBD2 (5 bases each). Germline assignment: CDR1 MNHNS and CDR2 SASEGT. V was clipped by 7 bases and J by 1 base, with 11 bases between them. The CDR3 is 13 amino acids.

The chain uses TRBV2 and TRBJ2-5; D might be TRBD1 (6 bases). This CDR3 has 12 amino acids. CDR1 SNHLY and CDR2 FYNNEI come from the germline V gene. Trimming took off 8 bases at V and 3 bases at J, with 10 bases between the two ends. Here the CDR3 reads CASHREKETQYF. DNA of the CDR3: TGTGCCAGCCACAGGGAAAAAGAGACCCAGTACTTC.

The chain combines TRBV18 with TRBJ2-5, with 8 bases that match TRBD2. Losses at the gene ends were 3 bases for V and 5 bases for J; bases not matched to a gene: 5. Germline CDR1 reads KGHSH; CDR2 reads LQKENI. This CDR3 has 14 residues. The CDR3 sequence: CASSPQRGSETQYF. CDR3 in DNA: TGTGCCAGCTCACCCCAGCGGGGGTCGGAGACCCAGTACTTC.

This chain links TRBV4-1 with TRBJ2-7; perhaps TRBD2 as D (5 bases). The CDR3 contains 17 residues. Trimming left V 4 bases short and J 3 bases short, with 22 bases between. Germline loops: CDR1 MGHRA, CDR2 YSYEKL. The DNA of the CDR3 is TGCGCCAGCAGCCCGGGTAGTTACGCGGGTGTGGGCTACGAGCAGTACTTC. Encoded protein: CASSPGSYAGVGYEQYF.

This clonotype was counted between two and nine times. The V call is TRBV4-1, the J call TRBJ1-4, with 7 bases identical to TRBD1. CDR1 and CDR2 from the germline V gene are MGHRA and YSYEKL. The CDR3 length is 16 residues. The J segment lost 6 bases and the V segment lost 0 bases, leaving 7 bases of the junction unmatched. The CDR3 nucleotides are TGCGCCAGCAGCCAAGATAGGGGGCGGATTGATGAAAAACTGTTTTTT. Protein: CASSQDRGRIDEKLFF.

This clonotype was detected a few times. The CDR3, as DNA: TGCGCCAGCAGATATAATACCGGGACAGGGAGCGACGAGCAGTACTTC. The encoded protein is CASRYNTGTGSDEQYF. The rearrangement links TRBV5-1 to TRBJ2-5; TRBD1 matches at 9 bases. The J call is in doubt because the DNA end fits TRBJ2-7 better. CDR1 and CDR2 (germline): SGHRS, YFSETQ. This CDR3 is 16 amino acids long.

This chain uses TRBV2 with TRBJ2-1; TRBD2 matches 8 bases. Germline V gives CDR1 SNHLY, CDR2 FYNNEI. The CDR3 spans 19 residues. V dropped 2 bases and J dropped 5; count of bases not matched to a gene: 17. The CDR3 protein is CASSERSAGAGTLNNEQFF. For the CDR3, the DNA is TGTGCCAGCAGTGAACGATCAGCGGGGGCGGGGACTCTTAACAATGAGCAGTTCTTC.

The V gene is TRBV12-3 or TRBV12-4, the J gene TRBJ2-1; 7 nucleotides align to TRBD1. The CDR3 spans 12 residues. Trimming at V came to 8 bases and at J to 10 bases, leaving 8 bases not matched to a gene. The CDR3 loop reads CASSVQGNEQFF. The CDR3 DNA is TGTGCCAGCTCGGTACAGGGGAACGAGCAGTTCTTC.

The chain combines TRBV6-5 with TRBJ2-1, with D possibly TRBD2 on 7 matching bases. Germline V gene data show CDR1 as MNHEY and CDR2 as SVGAGI. The germline V and J ends were trimmed by 1 base and 5 bases, with 12 bases remaining between them. This CDR3 region has 15 residues. The CDR3 sequence: CASSYFGGGHNEQFF. CDR3 DNA: TGTGCCAGCAGTTACTTCGGCGGGGGCCACAATGAGCAGTTCTTC.

The chain combines TRBV24-1 with TRBJ2-1; the match to TRBD2 covers 7 bases. Germline V gene data show CDR1 as KGHDR and CDR2 as SFDVKD. This CDR3 region has 16 residues. Unmatched junction bases numbered 15, after V lost 9 bases and J lost 5 bases. CDR3 nucleotide sequence: TGTGCCACCCGCCCGGGGGAGGGGTCGGCCGACAATGAGCAGTTCTTC. It translates to CATRPGEGSADNEQFF.

The chain uses TRBV28 and TRBJ2-1, with 11 nucleotides matching TRBD2. Germline V gene data show CDR1 as MDHEN and CDR2 as SYDVKM. After removal of 3 bases from V and 5 bases from J, the junction contained 6 bases not matched to a gene. The CDR3 consists of 16 residues. The CDR3 nucleotides are TGTGCCAGCAGTTTCGGAGGGGGACTAGCGGACAATGAGCAGTTCTTC. Protein product: CASSFGGGLADNEQFF.

The chain links TRBV10-3 to TRBJ2-5, with 9 bases identical to TRBD1. The length of the CDR3 is 13 residues. V shed 5 bases, J shed 4 bases, and the junction held 2 bases outside the gene matches. CDR1 is ENHRY, CDR2 SYGVKD, per germline. The CDR3 DNA sequence: TGTGCCATCAGTCCGGGACAGGGAGAGACCCAGTACTTC. Translating it yields CAISPGQGETQYF.

This clonotype was recorded a few times. The chain is built from TRBV20-1 and TRBJ2-1; D may be TRBD2 (7 bases). Germline CDR1 is DFQATT and CDR2 is SNEGSKA (reference sequence). This CDR3 region has 16 residues. The V and J ends lost 0 bases and 4 bases respectively, with 16 bases between them. In DNA, the CDR3 is TGCAGTGCTAGAGAGGGGGGGCGGGTCAATTACAATGAGCAGTTCTTC. Its protein product is CSAREGGRVNYNEQFF.

This rearrangement joins TRBV9 to TRBJ2-2; TRBD2 is a possible D gene (6 bases). The CDR3 runs 14 residues. Germline lookup yields CDR1 SGDLS and CDR2 YYNGEE. Between the trimmed V and J ends, which lost 0 bases and 6 bases, there was a span of 9 bases. CDR3 loop: CASSVGGVAGELFF. The CDR3 DNA reads TGTGCCAGCAGCGTAGGGGGGGTCGCCGGGGAGCTGTTTTTT.

This clonotype was observed a handful of times. The chain is built from TRBV2 and TRBJ2-1; D unresolved. The CDR3 covers 13 residues. V lost 11 bases and J lost 5, with 16 bases in between. Germline loops: CDR1 SNHLY, CDR2 FYNNEI. CDR3 amino acids: CAVVRLPDNEQFF. The CDR3 DNA follows: TGTGCCGTAGTTAGGCTTCCCGACAATGAGCAGTTCTTC.

The V and J genes are TRBV7-9 and TRBJ2-7; 7 bases fit TRBD1. CDR1 is SEHNR and CDR2 is FQNEAQ in the germline V gene (reference sequence). J lost 3 bases, V lost 1 base, and 9 bases had no gene match. The CDR3 consists of 16 residues. The DNA for the CDR3 is TGTGCCAGCAGCTTAGATAGGGGGCTAGTAGGCTACGAGCAGTACTTC. Translating gives CASSLDRGLVGYEQYF.

The V gene is TRBV3-1, the J gene TRBJ2-4; 11 bases map to TRBD2. The germline V gene has CDR1 LGHDT and CDR2 YNNKEL (reference sequence). The CDR3 spans 18 residues. With V trimmed by 0 bases and J by 1 base, 5 bases remained unmatched. CDR3 in amino acids: CASSQDDSGGVAKNIQYF. The CDR3, as DNA: TGTGCCAGCAGCCAAGACGATAGCGGGGGGGTGGCCAAAAACATTCAGTACTTC.

To note about this clonotype: One end of the junction is discordant with germline, which a read error may explain. V is TRBV5-1 and J is TRBJ2-1, with D possibly matching TRBD1 (5 bases). CDR1 and CDR2 (germline): SGHRS, YFSETQ. The CDR3 is 14 residues long. CDR3 protein: CASSLGRADNEQFF. CDR3 nucleotide sequence: TGCGCCAGCAGTTTGGGCAGGGCAGACAATGAGCAGTTCTTC.

Concerning this clonotype itself: A junction boundary mismatches the germline segment, possibly from a read error. This chain uses TRBV11-2 with TRBJ2-1, with a possible D match to TRBD1 (6 bases). The germline CDR1 and CDR2 sequences are SGHAT and FQNNGV. The CDR3 totals 16 residues. The CDR3 spells CASSFLDSQSYNERFF. Here the CDR3 DNA reads TGTGCCAGCAGCTTCCTGGACAGCCAGTCCTACAATGAGCGGTTCTTC.

This clonotype was seen repeatedly, ten times or more. This rearrangement joins TRBV4-1 to TRBJ2-7; 8 nucleotides line up with TRBD2. The trim removed 4 bases at V and 2 bases at J, leaving 7 bases unmatched. CDR1 and CDR2 from the germline V gene are MGHRA and YSYEKL. The CDR3 is 15 amino acids. The CDR3 sequence is CASSPSLAGTYEQYF. The DNA of the CDR3 is TGCGCCAGCAGCCCCTCTTTAGCGGGGACCTACGAGCAGTACTTC.

This rearrangement joins TRBV5-1 to TRBJ2-4; D is possibly TRBD2 (6 bases). V was trimmed by 0 bases and J by 8 bases, leaving 18 bases between them. CDR1 SGHRS and CDR2 YFSETQ come from the germline V gene. The CDR3 spans 16 residues. The CDR3 sequence: CASSLGGDLPVDIQYF. The DNA of the CDR3 is TGCGCCAGCAGCTTGGGGGGGGACCTTCCGGTAGACATTCAGTACTTC. The full variable domain, in which reference TRBV5-1 and TRBJ2-4 provide the parts outside the CDR3, is KAGVTQTPRYLIKTRGQQVTLSCSPISGHRSVSWYQQTPGQGLQFLFEYFSETQRNKGNFPGRFSGRQFSNSRSEMNVSTLELGDSALYLCASSLGGDLPVDIQYFGAGTRLSVL.

The chain carries TRBV12-3 or TRBV12-4 and TRBJ1-1; D uncertain. V was shortened by 6 bases and J by 1 base, with 12 bases between the two germline ends. CDR3 length: 14 amino acids. In DNA form, the CDR3 reads TGTGCCAGCAGGCGCGGGCCTACGAACACTGAAGCTTTCTTT. Translated, it gives CASRRGPTNTEAFF.

V usage is TRBV27 and J usage is TRBJ1-6; TRBD1 is a possible D gene (6 bases). Trimming cost V 3 bases and J 8 bases, with 20 bases left between them. In germline, CDR1 is MNHEY, CDR2 SMNVEV (reference sequence). The CDR3 spans 17 residues. The CDR3: CASSFSTGSSRYSPLHF. The DNA for the CDR3 is TGTGCCAGCAGTTTTTCCACAGGGTCTTCTCGCTATTCACCCCTCCACTTT.

The chain joins TRBV12-3 or TRBV12-4 to TRBJ2-7, with TRBD1 matching 8 bases. The CDR3 has 15 amino acids. Trimming removed 6 bases from V and 3 bases from J; junction bases left unmatched: 10. CDR3 loop: CASRATGAKFYEQYF. The CDR3 DNA sequence: TGTGCCAGCAGGGCGACAGGGGCGAAGTTCTACGAGCAGTACTTC.

This clonotype was seen only a few times. An end of the junction differs from the germline gene, which may be a read error. This chain connects TRBV15 to TRBJ2-5; D uncertain. CDR1 and CDR2 from the germline V gene are LNHNV and YYDKDF (reference sequence). This CDR3 has 12 amino acids. CDR3: CATSRDQETQYF. DNA of the CDR3: TGTGCCACCAGCAGAGACCAGGAGACCCAGTACTTC.

Concerning this clonotype itself: Mismatch with germline at one junction end may stem from a read error. The V gene is TRBV27, the J gene TRBJ2-5, with 11 bases aligning to TRBD2. The end of the DNA fits TRBJ2-7 better, so the J call may be wrong. This CDR3 region has 18 residues. Germline CDR1 reads MNHEY; CDR2 reads SMNVEV (reference sequence). CDR3 sequence reads: CACSLSRPRLAGSSEQYF. In DNA, the CDR3 is TGTGCCTGCAGTTTATCGCGACCTCGACTAGCGGGGTCAAGCGAGCAGTACTTC.

This rearrangement joins TRBV20-1 to TRBJ2-5; D is possibly TRBD1 (6 bases). The CDR3 consists of 15 residues. Trimming cost V 6 bases and J 3 bases, with 20 bases left between them. The V gene's germline CDR1 is DFQATT and CDR2 SNEGSKA (reference sequence). DNA for the CDR3: TGCAGTGCCATCCTGGATAGGGGACAAAAAGAGACCCAGTACTTC. As protein: CSAILDRGQKETQYF.

There are a few counts of this clonotype. V usage is TRBV20-1 and J usage is TRBJ1-2, with unresolved D. The CDR3 has 12 amino acids. CDR1 is DFQATT, CDR2 SNEGSKA, per germline (reference sequence). Trimming removed 4 bases from V and 5 bases from J, with 11 bases in between. The CDR3 DNA is TGCAGTGCTAACCAAGGCCCGTATGGCTACACCTTC. As protein: CSANQGPYGYTF.

In DNA, the CDR3 is TGCAGTGCTAGCTCCAGGACTAACTATGGCTACACCTTC. Translation gives CSASSRTNYGYTF. The chain couples TRBV20-1 to TRBJ1-2, with D unresolved. V shed 3 bases and J shed 0 bases, with 8 bases lying between them. The V gene's germline CDR1 is DFQATT and CDR2 SNEGSKA (reference sequence). The CDR3 loop spans 13 amino acids.

The chain has TRBV24-1 and TRBJ2-1, with 12 bases fitting TRBD2. Trimming removed 3 bases from V and 6 bases from J; junction bases left unmatched: 2. The CDR3 loop spans 15 amino acids. The germline V gene has CDR1 KGHDR and CDR2 SFDVKD. CDR3 amino acids: CATSDTSGGTNEQFF. The CDR3 DNA reads as TGTGCCACCAGTGATACTAGCGGGGGGACCAATGAGCAGTTCTTC.